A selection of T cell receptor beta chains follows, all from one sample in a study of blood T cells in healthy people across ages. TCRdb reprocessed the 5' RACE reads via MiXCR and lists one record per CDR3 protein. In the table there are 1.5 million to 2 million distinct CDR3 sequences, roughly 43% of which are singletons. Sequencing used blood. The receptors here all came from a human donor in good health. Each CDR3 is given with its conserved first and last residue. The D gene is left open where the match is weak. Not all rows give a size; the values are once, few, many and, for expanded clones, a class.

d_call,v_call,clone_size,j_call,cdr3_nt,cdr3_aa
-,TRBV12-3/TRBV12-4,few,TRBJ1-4,TGTGCCAGCACCCCGCGGCAGGCACTCGGTGAAAAACTGTTTTTT,CASTPRQALGEKLFF
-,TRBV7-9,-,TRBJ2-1,TGTGCCAGCGTTTCACAGGGTGTTTCCAATGAGCAGTTCTTC,CASVSQGVSNEQFF
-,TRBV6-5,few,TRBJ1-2,TGTGCCAGCAGTTACTCGAGCCTTAACTATGGCTACACCTTC,CASSYSSLNYGYTF
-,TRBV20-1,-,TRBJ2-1,TGCAGTGCTGATAGCGGAGCTAACCCCTACGGTGAGCAGTTCTTC,CSADSGANPYGEQFF
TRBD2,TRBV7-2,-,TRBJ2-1,TGTGCCAGCAGCTTACTAGGCGGGGGGTTTTGGGATGAGCAGTTCTTC,CASSLLGGGFWDEQFF
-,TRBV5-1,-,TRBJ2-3,TGCGCCAGCCAAGACTACACAGATACGCAGTATTTT,CASQDYTDTQYF
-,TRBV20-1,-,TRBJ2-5,TGCAGTGCTAGAGATCCTAGACACGAGGAGACCCAGTACTTC,CSARDPRHEETQYF
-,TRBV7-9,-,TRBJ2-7,TGTGCCAGCAGCTTATGCACATGGTATCTAGTACAATGCGAGCAGTACTTC,CASSLCTWYLVQCEQYF
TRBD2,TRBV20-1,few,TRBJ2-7,TGCAGTGCTAGGGTTGCGGGGGGAAACTCCTACGAGCAGTACTTC,CSARVAGGNSYEQYF
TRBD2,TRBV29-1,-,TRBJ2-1,TGCAGCGTTGAAGGGCTAGCGGGGGGGCAGTTCTTC,CSVEGLAGGQFF
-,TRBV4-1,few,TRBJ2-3,TGCGCCAGCAGCCCGAACGGGGGACCTATCACAGATACGCAGTATTTT,CASSPNGGPITDTQYF
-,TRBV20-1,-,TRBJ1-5,TGCAGTGCCCAGCAGGGAGCATCGAGCAATCAGCCCCAGCATTTT,CSAQQGASSNQPQHF
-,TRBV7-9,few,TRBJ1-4,TGCGCCAGCAGGTCCGGGTCCGGAAATGAAAAACTGTTTTTT,CASRSGSGNEKLFF
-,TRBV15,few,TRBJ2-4,TGTGCCACCAGCAGAGGAGGGGACATCCCCGCCGGGTACTTC,CATSRGGDIPAGYF
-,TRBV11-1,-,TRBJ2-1,TGTACCAGCAGCTCAACCCCCGGGGCCGACAATGAGCAGTTCTTC,CTSSSTPGADNEQFF
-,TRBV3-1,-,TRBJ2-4,TGTGCCAGCAGCCAATTGGGTTCCAAAAACATTCAGTACTTC,CASSQLGSKNIQYF
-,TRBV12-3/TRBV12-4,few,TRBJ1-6,TGTGCCAGCAGTATAGGGGGGAGCTCCTATAATTCACCCCTCCACTTT,CASSIGGSSYNSPLHF
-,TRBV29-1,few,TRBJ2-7,TGCAGCGTTGAAGATCAGGAGCATCCCTACGAGCAGTACTTC,CSVEDQEHPYEQYF
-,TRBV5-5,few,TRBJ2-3,TGTGCCAGCAGCTGGAGCCACAGGGCTGGCACAGATACGCAGTATTTT,CASSWSHRAGTDTQYF
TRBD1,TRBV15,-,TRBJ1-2,TGTGCCACCAGCGGGACAGGGGAGGAGGGCTACACCTTC,CATSGTGEEGYTF
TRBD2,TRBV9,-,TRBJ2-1,TGTGCCAGCAGCGTACTAAGCGGGACCGATTACAATGAGCAGTTCTTC,CASSVLSGTDYNEQFF
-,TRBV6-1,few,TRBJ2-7,TGTGCCAGCAATCAGGAGAGGGTCTTCCACGAGCAGTACTTC,CASNQERVFHEQYF
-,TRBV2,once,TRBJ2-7,TGTGCCAGCAGTACAACAGGATCTACCTACGAGCAGTACTTC,CASSTTGSTYEQYF
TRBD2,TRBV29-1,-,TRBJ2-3,TGCAGCGTTGTTTATGTAGCGGGCAGCACAGATACGCAGTATTTT,CSVVYVAGSTDTQYF
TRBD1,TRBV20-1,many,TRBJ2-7,TGCAGTGCTAGAGAACCGACAGGGGGGAAGTACGAGCAGTACTTC,CSAREPTGGKYEQYF
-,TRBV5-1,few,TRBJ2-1,TGCGCCAGCAGCCTACACTACAATGAGCAGTTCTTC,CASSLHYNEQFF
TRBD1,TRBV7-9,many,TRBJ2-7,TGTGCCAGCAGCTTAGCCGGGACAGGGACCTACGAGCAGTACTTC,CASSLAGTGTYEQYF
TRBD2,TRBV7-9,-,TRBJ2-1,TGTGCCAGCAGCTCCTGGACTAGCGGGGTGAGCTCCTACAATGAGCAGTTCTTC,CASSSWTSGVSSYNEQFF
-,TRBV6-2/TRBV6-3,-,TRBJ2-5,TGTGCCAGCAGTTACTCGATGGGGGCCAGGGTGCAGTACTTC,CASSYSMGARVQYF
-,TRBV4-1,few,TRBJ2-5,TGCGCCAGCAGCCAAGTGGGGACGCCGATGGAGACCCAGTACTTC,CASSQVGTPMETQYF
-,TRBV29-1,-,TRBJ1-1,TGCAGCACCTCGGGACACCCGAACACTGAAGCTTTCTTT,CSTSGHPNTEAFF
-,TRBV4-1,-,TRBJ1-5,TGCGCCAGCAGCCAAGAAGGGGGGGGATATAGCAATCAGCCCCAGCATTTT,CASSQEGGGYSNQPQHF
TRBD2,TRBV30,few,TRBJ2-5,TGTGCCTGGAGTGTAACTAGCGGGGCCGGGGAGACCCAGTACTTC,CAWSVTSGAGETQYF
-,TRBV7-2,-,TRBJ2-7,TGTGCCAGCAGCTTACTTGTGGAGACGGGTGAGCAGTACTTC,CASSLLVETGEQYF
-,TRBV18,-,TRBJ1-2,TGTGCCAGCTCACCGGCAGACGAAAAGGGTGGCTACACCTTC,CASSPADEKGGYTF
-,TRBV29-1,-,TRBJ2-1,TGCAGCGTTGAAGAACCCAGCAGGAATGAGCAGTTCTTC,CSVEEPSRNEQFF
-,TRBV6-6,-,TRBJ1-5,TGTGCCAGCAGTTACGGGGAGGCGGGTCAGCCCCAGCATTTT,CASSYGEAGQPQHF
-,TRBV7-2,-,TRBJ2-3,TGTGCCAGCAGGCGTTCGGGGACGGCAGGCACAGATACGCAGTATTTT,CASRRSGTAGTDTQYF
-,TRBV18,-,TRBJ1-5,TGTGCCAGCTCACCTACCGTAGGGGCAGGCCAGCCCCAGCATTTT,CASSPTVGAGQPQHF
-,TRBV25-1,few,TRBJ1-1,TGTGCCAGCAGGGGTCCGGTTTACACTGAAGCTTTCTTT,CASRGPVYTEAFF
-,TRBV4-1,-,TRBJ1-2,TGCGCCAGCAGCCACCAGGAGGGCCACTCAGCCTATGGCTACACCTTC,CASSHQEGHSAYGYTF
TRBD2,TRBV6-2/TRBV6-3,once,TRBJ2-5,TGTGCCAGCAAAAACCCGGGACTAGACCAAGAGACCCAGTACTTC,CASKNPGLDQETQYF
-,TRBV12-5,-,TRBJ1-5,TGTGCTAGTGGTTTGACCATGGGTCAGCCCCAGCATTTT,CASGLTMGQPQHF